This T cell receptor beta chain appears in the sequencing data of a study of radiotherapy plus CTLA-4 blockade in lung cancer. Study-level information: Objective response was observed in about 19% of patients, and disease control in roughly 30%.

Libraries were prepared by immunoSEQ multiplex PCR; TCRdb keeps only in-frame clonotypes and omits some of them. The repertoire holds about 120,000 clones, with around 90% as singletons. Focal radiation plus CTLA-4 blockade with ipilimumab was given to patients with chemo-refractory metastatic non-small-cell lung cancer. In this sample, this clone turned up once. The sample consisted of peripheral blood, taken from a patient treated with radiotherapy plus ipilimumab. The clonotype was recovered from a human donor with non-small cell lung cancer that progressed on radiotherapy plus ipilimumab.

The CDR3 loop is CASSALAGANEQFF. The CDR3, as DNA: TGTGCCAGCAGCGCACTAGCGGGCGCAAATGAGCAGTTCTTC. The chain employs TRBV6-6 and TRBJ2-1; 9 bases match TRBD2. This CDR3 contains 14 residues. V lost 6 bases and J lost 7; bases outside the gene matches: 7. Per the germline V gene, CDR1 is MNHNY and CDR2 is SVGAGI (reference sequence).